This TCR beta chain was obtained from a study of T cell responses to AZD1222 COVID-19 vaccine. Study as a whole: Second-dose intervals of approximately 4 or approximately 12 weeks were pooled.

Measured with immunoSEQ multiplex PCR; TCRdb has only the in-frame clones, and not every one. The data contain 150,000 to 180,000 clones, about 88% of them seen just once; the ten biggest clones take up approximately 17%. The CDR3 runs to 12 residues. Germline lookup yields CDR1 WSHSY and CDR2 SAAADI. The V and J ends lost 2 bases and 5 bases respectively, with 5 bases between them. Notes on this clone: Its antigen is still unknown.

Study observations and caveats: Sampling that yielded the repertoires occurred only after the peak T cell response. Elevations in Spike-specific TCR breadth and depth followed administration of two AZD1222 doses.

The receptor was derived from an adult in good health. Sample: peripheral blood, taken on day 0 of AZD1222 vaccination. This chain uses TRBV10-2 with TRBJ2-3; no clear D gene. The CDR3 DNA reads as TGCGCCAGCAGTGAGGGAGTAGATACGCAGTATTTT. Encoded protein: CASSEGVDTQYF.